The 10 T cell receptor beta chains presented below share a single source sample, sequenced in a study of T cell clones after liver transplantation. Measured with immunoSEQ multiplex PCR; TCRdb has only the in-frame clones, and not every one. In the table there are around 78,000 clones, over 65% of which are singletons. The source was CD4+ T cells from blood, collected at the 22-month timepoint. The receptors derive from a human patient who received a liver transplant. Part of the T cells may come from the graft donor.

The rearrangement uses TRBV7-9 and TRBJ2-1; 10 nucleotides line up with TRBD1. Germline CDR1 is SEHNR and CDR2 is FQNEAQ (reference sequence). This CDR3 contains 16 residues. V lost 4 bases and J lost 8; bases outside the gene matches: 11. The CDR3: CASSSTRQGARDEQFF. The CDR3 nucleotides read TGTGCCAGCAGCTCAACACGACAGGGGGCGCGGGATGAGCAGTTCTTC.

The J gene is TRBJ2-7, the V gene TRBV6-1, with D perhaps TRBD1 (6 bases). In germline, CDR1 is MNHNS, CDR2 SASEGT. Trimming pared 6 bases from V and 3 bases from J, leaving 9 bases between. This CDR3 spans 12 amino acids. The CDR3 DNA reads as TGTGCCAGCAGCCGGACAGACTACGAGCAGTACTTC. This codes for CASSRTDYEQYF.

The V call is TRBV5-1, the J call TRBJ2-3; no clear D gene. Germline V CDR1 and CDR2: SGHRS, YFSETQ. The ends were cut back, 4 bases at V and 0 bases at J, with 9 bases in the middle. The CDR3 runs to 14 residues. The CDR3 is CASSDGSSTDTQYF. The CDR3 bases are TGCGCCAGCAGCGACGGATCAAGCACAGATACGCAGTATTTT. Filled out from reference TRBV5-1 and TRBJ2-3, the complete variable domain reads KAGVTQTPRYLIKTRGQQVTLSCSPISGHRSVSWYQQTPGQGLQFLFEYFSETQRNKGNFPGRFSGRQFSNSRSEMNVSTLELGDSALYLCASSDGSSTDTQYFGPGTRLTVL.

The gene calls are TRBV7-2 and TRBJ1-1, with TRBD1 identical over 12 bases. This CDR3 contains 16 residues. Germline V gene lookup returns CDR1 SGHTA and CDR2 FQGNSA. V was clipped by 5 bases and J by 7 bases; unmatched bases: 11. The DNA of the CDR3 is TGTGCCAGCAGCCAAGCCCGGGACAGGGGGCTGAATGAAGCTTTCTTT. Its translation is CASSQARDRGLNEAFF.

Written as DNA, the CDR3 is TGTGCTAGTGGTTTTTCCACCAGACAGAATGAGCAGTTCTTC. Translation gives CASGFSTRQNEQFF. The genes are TRBV12-5 and TRBJ2-1, with a weak D call TRBD1 (5 bases). CDR3 length: 14 residues. Germline values: CDR1 LGHNT, CDR2 FRNRAP. Trimming removed 3 bases from V and 7 bases from J, with 13 bases in between.

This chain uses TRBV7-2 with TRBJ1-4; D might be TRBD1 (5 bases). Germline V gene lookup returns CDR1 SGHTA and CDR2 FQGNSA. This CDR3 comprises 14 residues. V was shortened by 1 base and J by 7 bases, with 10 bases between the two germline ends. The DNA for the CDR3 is TGTGCCAGCAGCTTAGGCAGGGCTGGTGAAAAACTGTTTTTT. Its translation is CASSLGRAGEKLFF. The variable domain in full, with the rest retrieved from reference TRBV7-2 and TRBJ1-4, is GAGVSQSPSNKVTEKGKDVELRCDPISGHTALYWYRQSLGQGLEFLIYFQGNSAPDKSGLPSDRFSAERTGGSVSTLTIQRTQQEDSAVYLCASSLGRAGEKLFFGSGTQLSVL.

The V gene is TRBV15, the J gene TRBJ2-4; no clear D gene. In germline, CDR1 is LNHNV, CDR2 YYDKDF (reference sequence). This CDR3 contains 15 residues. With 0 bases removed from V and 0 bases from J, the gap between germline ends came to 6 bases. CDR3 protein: CATSRDQVAKNIQYF. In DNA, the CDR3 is TGTGCCACCAGCAGAGATCAAGTAGCCAAAAACATTCAGTACTTC.

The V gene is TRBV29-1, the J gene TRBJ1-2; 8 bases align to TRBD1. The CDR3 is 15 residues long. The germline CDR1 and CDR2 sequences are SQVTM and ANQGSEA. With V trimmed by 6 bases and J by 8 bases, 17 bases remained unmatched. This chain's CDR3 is CSVPTGSGGIRGYTF. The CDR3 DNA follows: TGCAGCGTCCCAACGGGATCAGGGGGCATACGAGGCTACACCTTC.

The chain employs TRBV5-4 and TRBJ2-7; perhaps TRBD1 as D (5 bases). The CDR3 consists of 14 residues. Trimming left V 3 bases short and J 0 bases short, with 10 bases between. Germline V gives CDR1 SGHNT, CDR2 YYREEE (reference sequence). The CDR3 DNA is TGTGCCAGCAGCTCGAGACAGAACTCCTACGAGCAGTACTTC. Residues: CASSSRQNSYEQYF. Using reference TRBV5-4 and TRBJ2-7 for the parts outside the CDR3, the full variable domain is ETGVTQSPTHLIKTRGQQVTLRCSSQSGHNTVSWYQQALGQGPQFIFQYYREEENGRGNFPPRFSGLQFPNYSSELNVNALELDDSALYLCASSSRQNSYEQYFGPGTRLTVT.

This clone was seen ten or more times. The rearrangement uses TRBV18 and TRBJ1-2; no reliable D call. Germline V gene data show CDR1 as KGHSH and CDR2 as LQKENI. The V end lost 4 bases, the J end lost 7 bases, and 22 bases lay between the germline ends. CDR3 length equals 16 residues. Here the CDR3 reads CASSQVVGSLRGGYTF. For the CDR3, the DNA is TGTGCCAGCTCACAAGTTGTGGGCAGCCTACGAGGTGGCTACACCTTC.